The 4 T cell receptor beta chains listed next were all sequenced from one sample in a study of T-cell memory formation after mild COVID-19. TCRdb independently ran MiXCR on the 5' RACE reads; one entry per CDR3 protein. Among under 90,000 distinct CDR3 sequences listed, around 13% were seen once. Sequences were obtained from PBMCs or a T cell subset sorted from them (not recorded which). Source of these receptors: an adult woman who had mild COVID-19 (a few samples of this study predate the infection). Cell type and time point are not known.

The rearrangement links TRBV27 to TRBJ2-5; 10 bases match TRBD2. The V segment lost 6 bases and the J segment 2 bases; nucleotides outside the gene matches: 6. This CDR3 contains 15 residues. Germline CDR1 reads MNHEY; CDR2 reads SMNVEV (reference sequence). The CDR3 reads CASRDGTSVQETQYF. The CDR3 DNA reads as TGTGCCAGCAGGGACGGGACTAGCGTACAAGAGACCCAGTACTTC.

This chain connects TRBV29-1 to TRBJ2-3; D perhaps matches TRBD2 (6 bases). Trimming removed 4 bases from V and 1 base from J, with 12 bases in between. CDR3 length: 14 residues. Per the germline V gene, CDR1 is SQVTM and CDR2 is ANQGSEA. CDR3 nucleotides: TGCAGCGTTGTGCCGGGAGTGCGCACAGATACGCAGTATTTT. Encoded protein: CSVVPGVRTDTQYF.

This clonotype appeared a few times. V gene TRBV6-5 combines with J gene TRBJ2-3; D call uncertain. CDR1 is MNHEY, CDR2 SVGAGI, per germline. V gave up 0 bases and J gave up 10 bases, with 11 bases separating them. This CDR3 is built from 13 residues. The CDR3 coding sequence is TGTGCCAGCAGTTACTCCGAGACTCGACCGCAGTATTTT. Encoded protein: CASSYSETRPQYF.

This chain joins TRBV12-3 or TRBV12-4 and TRBJ2-1, with 13 bases lining up with TRBD2. V trimming: 4 bases; J trimming: 7 bases; junction bases outside the gene matches: 4. CDR3 length equals 15 residues. CDR3 coding DNA: TGTGCCAGCAGTTCCGGGACTAGCGGGATTAATGAGCAGTTCTTC. It is translated as CASSSGTSGINEQFF.